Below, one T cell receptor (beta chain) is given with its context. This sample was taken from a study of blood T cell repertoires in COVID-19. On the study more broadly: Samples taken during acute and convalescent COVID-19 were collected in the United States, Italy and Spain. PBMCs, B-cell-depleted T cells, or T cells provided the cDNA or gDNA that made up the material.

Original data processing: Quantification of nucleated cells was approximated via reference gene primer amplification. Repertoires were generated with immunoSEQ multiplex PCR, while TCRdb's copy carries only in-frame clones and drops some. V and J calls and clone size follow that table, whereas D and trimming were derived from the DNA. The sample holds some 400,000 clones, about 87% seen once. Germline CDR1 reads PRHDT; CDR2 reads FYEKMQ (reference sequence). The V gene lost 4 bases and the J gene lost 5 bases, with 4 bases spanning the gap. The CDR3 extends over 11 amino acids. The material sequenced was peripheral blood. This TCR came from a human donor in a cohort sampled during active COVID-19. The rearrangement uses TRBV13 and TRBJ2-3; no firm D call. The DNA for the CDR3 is TGTGCCAGCAGCTCAGAAGATACGCAGTATTTT. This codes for CASSSEDTQYF.